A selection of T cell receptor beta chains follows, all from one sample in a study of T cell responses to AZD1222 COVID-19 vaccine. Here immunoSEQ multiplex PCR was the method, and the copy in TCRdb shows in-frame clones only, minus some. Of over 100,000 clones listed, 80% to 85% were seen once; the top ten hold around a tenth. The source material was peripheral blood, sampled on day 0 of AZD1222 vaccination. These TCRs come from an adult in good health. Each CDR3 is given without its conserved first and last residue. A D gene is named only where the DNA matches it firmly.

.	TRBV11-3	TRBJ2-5	ASSLAGVETQY
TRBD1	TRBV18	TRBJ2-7	ASSAGTGGLNEQY
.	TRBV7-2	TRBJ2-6	ASSKDGYSGANVLT
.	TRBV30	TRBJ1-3	AWSTQGFGNTIY
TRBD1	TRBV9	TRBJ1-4	ASSRDRTQEKLF
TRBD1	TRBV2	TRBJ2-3	ASRGTGGLSTDTQY
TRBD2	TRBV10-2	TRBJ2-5	ASSEVAGGQETQY
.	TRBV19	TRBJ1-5	ASSIGHSGNTNQPQH
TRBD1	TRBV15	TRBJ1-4	ATSTGDRGLNEKLF
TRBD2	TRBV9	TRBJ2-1	ASTHSGRDTSYNEQF
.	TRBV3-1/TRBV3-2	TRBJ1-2	ASSQDTYGYT
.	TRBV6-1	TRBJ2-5	ASSEAGGGSTQY
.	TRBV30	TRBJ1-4	AWSVQHTGNEKLF
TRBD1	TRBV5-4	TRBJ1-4	ASSPTGATNEKLF
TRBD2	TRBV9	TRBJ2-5	ASSVSGTSEETQY
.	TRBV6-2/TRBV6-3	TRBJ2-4	ASSSDRTRKNIQY
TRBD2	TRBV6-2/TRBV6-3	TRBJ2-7	ASSYSASGRTQSRYEQY
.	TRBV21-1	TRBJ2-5	ASSKVEGVSGETQY
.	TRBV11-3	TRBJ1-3	ASSRDPGNTIY
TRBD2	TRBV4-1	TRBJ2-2	ASSQEERGANTGELF
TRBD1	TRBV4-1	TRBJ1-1	ASSQDVRGLNTEAF
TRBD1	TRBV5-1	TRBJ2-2	ASSLGTGLTGELF
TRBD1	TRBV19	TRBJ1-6	ASSPPRTGSNSPLH
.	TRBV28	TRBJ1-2	ASSSLVYGYT
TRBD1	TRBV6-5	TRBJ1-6	ASSRQGSDSPLH
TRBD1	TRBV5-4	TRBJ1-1	ASTPGQGAGGTEAF
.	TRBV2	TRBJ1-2	ASRAADYGYT
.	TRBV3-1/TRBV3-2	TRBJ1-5	ASSQRGANQPQH
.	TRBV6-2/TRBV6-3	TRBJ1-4	ASSSLVGEKLF
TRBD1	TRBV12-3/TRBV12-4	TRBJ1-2	ASGRQGSGYT
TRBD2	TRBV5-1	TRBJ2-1	ASSPLAGGYYNEQF
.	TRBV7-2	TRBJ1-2	ASSLAPAGGNGYT
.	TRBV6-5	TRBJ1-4	ASSLGAYGEKLF
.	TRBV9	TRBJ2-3	ASSVSSTDTQY
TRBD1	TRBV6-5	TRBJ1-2	ASTRDRGKGGGYT
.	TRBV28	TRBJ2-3	ASSPHSGVTDTQY
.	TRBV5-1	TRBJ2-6	ASSPLLGSGANVLT
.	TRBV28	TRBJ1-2	ASMDQGMGYT
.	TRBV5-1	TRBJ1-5	ASSLGTGTASNQPQH
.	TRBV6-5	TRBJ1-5	ASSQGYQPQH
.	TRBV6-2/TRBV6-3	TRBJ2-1	ASSPLAPYNEQF
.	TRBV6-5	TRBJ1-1	ASSAPGRNTEAF
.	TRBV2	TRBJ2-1	ATAPPFYNEQF
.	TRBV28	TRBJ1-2	ASNSQGLEGYGYT
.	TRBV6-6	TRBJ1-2	ATRGGYGYT
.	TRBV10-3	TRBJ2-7	ATDTGLSYEQY
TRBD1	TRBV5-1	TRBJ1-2	ASSLQGNYGYT
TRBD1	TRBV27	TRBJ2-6	ASSSTGAGANVLT
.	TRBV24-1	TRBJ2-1	ATSLGGSDEQF
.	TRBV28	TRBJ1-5	ASSSLIDSNQPQH
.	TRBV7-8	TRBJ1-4	ASSPPPGSQGGKLF
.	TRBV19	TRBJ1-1	ASRVEMNTEAF
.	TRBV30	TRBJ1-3	AWSQPGGNTIY
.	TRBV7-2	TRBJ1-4	ASSLMALQLNEKLF
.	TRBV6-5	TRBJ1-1	ASSTRGGAGTEAF
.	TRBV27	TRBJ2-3	ASRLLNTDTQY
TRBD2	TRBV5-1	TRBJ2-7	ASSSNVLAGNEQY
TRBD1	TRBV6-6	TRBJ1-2	ASRATGGINYGYT
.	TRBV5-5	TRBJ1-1	ASSSYTGEAF